This TCR beta chain was captured by sequencing in a study of siplizumab effects on memory and regulatory T cells (dated by TCRdb to about 2019). Describing the broader study: The study examined how the anti-CD2 antibody siplizumab affects alloreactive T-cell subsets in allogeneic mixed lymphocyte reactions built from human PBMCs. The investigation overall reported the following: Siplizumab significantly reduced the cumulative frequency of alloreactive sequences traceable to unstimulated CD4+ memory T cells. Because sequences below about 10^-5 frequency were poorly captured, only a minor fraction of alloreactive clones could be mapped to unstimulated subsets. In reactions with siplizumab, an average of about 75% of mappable alloreactive CD4+ clones were Treg-derived, compared with around 28% in control reactions. Compared with memory T cells, unstimulated naive T cells appeared more diverse, and naive cells seemed to make a substantial contribution to the alloresponse. Whether proliferating Tregs from siplizumab cultures actually had suppressive function was not functionally confirmed. For roughly 75-95% of proliferating CD4+ or CD8+ clones, no naive or memory phenotype could be assigned.

Comments on this clone: This clone's antigen is unknown. Base quality data are lacking; no much larger clone is found one base away.

Sorted unstimulated T cells and proliferating T cells recovered from mixed lymphocyte reactions underwent TCRbeta CDR3 sequencing. Fresh whole blood from some eleven HLA-typed healthy donors was used to isolate PBMCs. Libraries were constructed by the immunoSEQ multiplex PCR assay. Each sample had some 94,000 TCR templates assayed by the deep sequencing platform. Genomic DNA extracted from sorted T cells was the material used for TCRbeta CDR3 sequencing. As for the authors' bioinformatics: The R programming language was used for clonal analysis of the TCRbeta CDR3 data. Alloreactive CD4+ and CD8+ clones were defined by comparing unstimulated samples with post-reaction CFSE-low samples. Regulatory or non-regulatory origin of alloreactive CD4+ clones was assigned by matching sequences to the sorted unstimulated Treg and non-Treg repertoires. TCRdb mirrors the immuneACCESS table, restricted to in-frame sequences. Some clones are absent from its copies; in checked studies, under half trace to an unresolved V gene, and the reason for the others is unknown. That table is the source of V, J and clone size, and D and trimming were worked out from the DNA. Within this sample are 90,000 to 140,000 clones, with just over 90% of them counted one time only. The ten largest clonotypes hold about 0.32% of the sample.

V is pared back by 7 bases and J by 6 bases, with 15 bases lying between the germline termini. The CDR3 measures 14 amino acids from cysteine to phenylalanine. Kept here is only the CDR3 DNA, which spans 42 bases and is read in frame from base 1. From the germline V gene (reference sequence), CDR1 is LNHNV and CDR2 is YYDKDF. The chain is assembled from TRBV15 and TRBJ1-4, with no confidently assigned D gene. Sequencing used CD4+ T cells sorted from blood. The source is a human donor in good health. The encoded CDR3 is CATNRGRQYEKLFF. The bases read TGTGCCACCAATCGGGGTCGGCAGTATGAAAAACTGTTTTTT.